Below, one TCR beta chain is given with its context. Study members were between about 18 and 95 years old and lived in some 22 US regions. V shed 0 bases, J shed 5 bases, and the junction held 3 bases outside the gene matches. The CDR3 is 14 residues long. In germline, CDR1 is LNHNV, CDR2 YYDKDF (reference sequence). This entry is derived from a study of blood T cell repertoires in COVID-19. Study in general: Samples representing acute and convalescent COVID-19 were sourced from the United States, Italy and Spain.

The data were produced by immunoSEQ multiplex PCR, yet TCRdb's version contains in-frame clones alone and is incomplete. The table has roughly 250,000 clones, approximately 86% seen once; the top ten hold about 6%. This chain links TRBV15 with TRBJ1-1, with 7 bases aligning to TRBD1. Sequenced sample: PBMCs or T cells enriched from blood (not recorded which). This TCR was recovered from a woman aged 25 to 45 with acute COVID-19. CDR3 sequence: CATSREAGGTEAFF. The CDR3 DNA follows: TGTGCCACCAGCAGAGAGGCAGGGGGGACTGAAGCTTTCTTT.